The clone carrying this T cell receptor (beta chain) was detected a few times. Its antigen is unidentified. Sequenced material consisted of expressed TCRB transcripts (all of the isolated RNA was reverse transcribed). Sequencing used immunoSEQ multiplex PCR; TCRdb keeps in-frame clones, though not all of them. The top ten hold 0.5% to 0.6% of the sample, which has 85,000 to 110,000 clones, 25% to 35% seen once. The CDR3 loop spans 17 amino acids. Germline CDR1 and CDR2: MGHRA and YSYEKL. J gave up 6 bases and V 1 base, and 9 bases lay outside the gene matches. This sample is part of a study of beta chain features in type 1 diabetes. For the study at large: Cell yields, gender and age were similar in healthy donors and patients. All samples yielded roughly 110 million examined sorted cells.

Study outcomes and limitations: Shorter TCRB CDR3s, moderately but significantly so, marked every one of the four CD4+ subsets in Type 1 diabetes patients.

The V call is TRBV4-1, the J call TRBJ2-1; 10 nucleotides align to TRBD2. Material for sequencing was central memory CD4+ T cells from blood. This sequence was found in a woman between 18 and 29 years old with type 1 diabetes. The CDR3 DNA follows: TGCGCCAGCAGCCAAGTACTACTAGCGGGAAGGATCAATGAGCAGTTCTTC. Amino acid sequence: CASSQVLLAGRINEQFF.